The T cell receptor beta chain under discussion was sequenced for a study of T cell responses to AZD1222 COVID-19 vaccine. Profiling relied on immunoSEQ multiplex PCR, and the TCRdb table lists in-frame clones only, not all of them. The table has approximately 84,000 clones, 83% seen once; the top ten hold 1.3%. V lost 3 bases, J lost 5 bases, and 10 bases lay in between. CDR3 length: 13 amino acids. CDR1 and CDR2 (germline): LGHDT, YNNKEL (reference sequence). V is TRBV3-1 (or the pseudogene TRBV3-2) and J is TRBJ1-1, with D hard to call. The source of this sequence is an adult who received the AZD1222 COVID-19 vaccine. Sequenced here: peripheral blood, sampled 28 days after the second AZD1222 dose. CDR3 in amino acids: CASSQVPETEAFF. The DNA for the CDR3 is TGTGCCAGCAGCCAGGTTCCTGAAACTGAAGCTTTCTTT.